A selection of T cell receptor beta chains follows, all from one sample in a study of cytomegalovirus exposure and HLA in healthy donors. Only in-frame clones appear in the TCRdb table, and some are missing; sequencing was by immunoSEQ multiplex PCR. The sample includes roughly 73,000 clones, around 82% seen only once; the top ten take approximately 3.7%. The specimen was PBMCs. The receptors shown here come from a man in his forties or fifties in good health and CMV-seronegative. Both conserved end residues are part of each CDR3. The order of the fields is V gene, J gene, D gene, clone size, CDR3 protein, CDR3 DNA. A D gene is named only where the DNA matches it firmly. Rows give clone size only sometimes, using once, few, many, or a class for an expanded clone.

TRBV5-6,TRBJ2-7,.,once,CASSNRVGSYEQYF,TGTGCCAGCAGCAACAGGGTGGGCTCCTACGAGCAGTACTTC
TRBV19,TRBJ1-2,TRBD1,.,CASSTDRDRGYTF,TGTGCCAGTAGCACGGACAGGGACAGGGGCTACACCTTC
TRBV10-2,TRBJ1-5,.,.,CASRRTDKSGNQPQHF,TGCGCCAGCAGGCGGACAGACAAGTCGGGGAATCAGCCCCAGCATTTT
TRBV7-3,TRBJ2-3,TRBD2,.,CASSPGTSVEDTQYF,TGTGCCAGCAGCCCGGGGACTAGCGTGGAGGATACGCAGTATTTT
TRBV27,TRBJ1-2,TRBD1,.,CASSRDRGVGYTF,TGTGCCAGCTCTCGGGACAGGGGTGTTGGCTACACCTTC
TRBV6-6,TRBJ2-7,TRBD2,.,CASRSSGGYEQYF,TGTGCCAGCAGGAGCAGCGGGGGCTACGAGCAGTACTTC
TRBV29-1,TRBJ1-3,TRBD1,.,CSVVGTAGNTIYF,TGCAGCGTCGTAGGGACAGCTGGAAACACCATATATTTT
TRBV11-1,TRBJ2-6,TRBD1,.,CASRRTGTGVTGANVLTF,TGTGCCAGCAGGCGTACCGGGACAGGGGTGACTGGGGCCAACGTCCTGACTTTC
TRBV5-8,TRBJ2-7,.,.,CASSLWQGNEQYF,TGTGCCAGCAGCTTGTGGCAGGGGAACGAGCAGTACTTC
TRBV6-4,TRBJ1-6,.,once,CASSFSFSYNSPLHF,TGTGCCAGCAGTTTTTCATTCTCCTATAATTCACCCCTCCACTTT
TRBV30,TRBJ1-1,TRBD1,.,CALNSGQGRVWTEAFF,TGTGCCCTAAATTCGGGACAGGGGCGGGTTTGGACTGAAGCTTTCTTT
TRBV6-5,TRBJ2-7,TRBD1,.,CASSSGGYEQYF,TGTGCCAGCAGCTCAGGGGGCTACGAGCAGTACTTC
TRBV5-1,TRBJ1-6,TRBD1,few,CASSERQGGNSPLHF,TGCGCCAGCAGCGAACGACAGGGGGGGAATTCACCCCTCCACTTT
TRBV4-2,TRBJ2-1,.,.,CASSQGGGQFF,TGTGCCAGCAGCCAAGGGGGAGGGCAGTTCTTC
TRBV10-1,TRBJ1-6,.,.,CASQAANFRALHF,TGCGCCAGTCAAGCTGCTAATTTTAGAGCCCTCCACTTT
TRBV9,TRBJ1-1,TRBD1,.,CASSRGQENTEAFF,TGTGCCAGCAGCCGGGGACAGGAGAACACTGAAGCTTTCTTT
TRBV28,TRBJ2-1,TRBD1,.,CASSPGQVVENEQFF,TGTGCCAGCAGTCCCGGACAGGTAGTAGAGAATGAGCAGTTCTTC
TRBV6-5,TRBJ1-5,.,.,CASRVTGSNQPQHF,TGTGCCAGCAGAGTGACAGGTTCCAATCAGCCCCAGCATTTT
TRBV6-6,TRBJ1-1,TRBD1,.,CASSFQGQANTEAFF,TGTGCCAGCAGTTTCCAGGGACAGGCGAACACTGAAGCTTTCTTT
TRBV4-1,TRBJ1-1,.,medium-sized,CASSRPGPGGAFF,TGCGCCAGCAGCCGTCCGGGCCCTGGAGGAGCTTTCTTT
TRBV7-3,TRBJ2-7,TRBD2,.,CASSPGGYEQYF,TGTGCCAGCAGCCCGGGGGGTTACGAGCAGTACTTC
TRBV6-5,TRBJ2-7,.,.,CASSYSFAGKNYEQYF,TGTGCCAGCAGTTACTCGTTTGCGGGGAAGAACTACGAGCAGTACTTC
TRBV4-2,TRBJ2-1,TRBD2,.,CASSQEGAGGNNEQFF,TGTGCCAGCAGCCAAGAAGGAGCGGGGGGGAACAATGAGCAGTTCTTC
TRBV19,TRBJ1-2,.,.,CASSIDHGGTYGYTF,TGTGCCAGTAGTATAGATCACGGGGGAACCTATGGCTACACCTTC
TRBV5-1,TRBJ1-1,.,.,CASSLEGGENTEAFF,TGCGCCAGCAGCTTGGAAGGAGGGGAGAACACTGAAGCTTTCTTT
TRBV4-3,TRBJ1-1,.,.,CASSLAVYMNTEAFF,TGCGCCAGCAGCCTTGCGGTATACATGAACACTGAAGCTTTCTTT
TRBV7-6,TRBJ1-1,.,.,CASSLQGMNTEAFF,TGTGCCAGCAGCTTACAGGGAATGAACACTGAAGCTTTCTTT
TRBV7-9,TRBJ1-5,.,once,CASSLAYQASNQPQHF,TGTGCCAGCAGCTTAGCGTACCAGGCTAGCAATCAGCCCCAGCATTTT
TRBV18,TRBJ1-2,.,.,CASSPTEEGSYGYTF,TGTGCCAGCTCACCCACCGAGGAGGGTTCCTATGGCTACACCTTC
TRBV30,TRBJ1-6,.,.,CAWSVQGYNSPLHF,TGTGCCTGGAGTGTACAGGGTTATAATTCACCCCTCCACTTT
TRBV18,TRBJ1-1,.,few,CASSPLGPGGNTEAFF,TGTGCCAGCTCACCATTGGGTCCGGGGGGAAACACTGAAGCTTTCTTT
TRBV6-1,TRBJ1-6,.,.,CASSVGLQALHF,TGTGCCAGCAGCGTCGGACTCCAGGCCCTCCACTTT
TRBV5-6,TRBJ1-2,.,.,CASSLETGANYGYTF,TGTGCCAGCAGCTTGGAGACAGGAGCTAACTATGGCTACACCTTC